One sample yielded the 11 T cell receptor beta chains listed below, sequenced in a study of cytomegalovirus exposure and HLA in healthy donors. Primers: 60 Vbeta forward and 13 Jbeta reverse. Only in-frame clones appear in the TCRdb table, and some are missing; sequencing was by immunoSEQ multiplex PCR. The profile shows some 130,000 clones, roughly 88% of them singletons. Sequenced: PBMCs. The origin of the receptors is a middle-aged man in good health and CMV-seronegative.

The chain has TRBV4-1 and TRBJ1-4; 9 positions agree with TRBD1. J lost 6 bases, V lost 4 bases, and 9 bases had no gene match. This CDR3 spans 16 amino acids. From germline, CDR1 is MGHRA and CDR2 YSYEKL. Here the CDR3 DNA reads TGCGCCAGCAGCCGACTACCGGGACAGGGAGATGAAAAACTGTTTTTT. It is translated as CASSRLPGQGDEKLFF.

The genes are TRBV4-3 and TRBJ1-6; no reliable D call. V was trimmed by 0 bases and J by 9 bases, leaving 9 bases between them. CDR3 length: 14 amino acids. Germline values: CDR1 LGHNA, CDR2 YSLEER. DNA of the CDR3: TGCGCCAGCAGCCAAGACTTCACGAGTTCACCCCTCCACTTT. Residues: CASSQDFTSSPLHF.

This clone was counted once. V is TRBV6-1 and J is TRBJ1-4; tentatively, D is TRBD1 (6 bases). Trimming took 3 bases from V and 7 from J, leaving 15 bases between them. The germline gives CDR1 MNHNS, CDR2 SASEGT. The CDR3 is 15 amino acids. The CDR3 nucleotides are TGTGCCAGCAGTGATAGCCAGGGGCTTCTTGAAAAACTGTTTTTT. Residues: CASSDSQGLLEKLFF.

V usage is TRBV9 and J usage is TRBJ2-1; possibly TRBD1 for D (5 bases). Germline-derived CDR1 and CDR2 are SGDLS and YYNGEE. The length of the CDR3 is 14 residues. Trimming shortened V by 0 bases and J by 8 bases, and 12 bases separated the two germline ends. The CDR3 region has the DNA TGTGCCAGCAGCGTAGCGCCTGGGGCTCATGAGCAGTTCTTC. Protein: CASSVAPGAHEQFF.

The gene calls are TRBV11-3 and TRBJ2-3; TRBD1 aligns across 7 bases. Germline V gene sequence: CDR1 SGHNT, CDR2 YENEEA. This CDR3 contains 13 residues. The trim removed 5 bases at V and 3 bases at J, leaving 2 bases unmatched. CDR3 sequence (DNA): TGTGCCAGCAGCCCCAGGGGGACAGATACGCAGTATTTT. Its protein is CASSPRGTDTQYF.

CDR3 residues: CASSLLAPLGSYEQYF. CDR3 coding DNA: TGTGCCAGCAGTCTGCTAGCGCCACTAGGCTCCTACGAGCAGTACTTC. The chain joins TRBV27 to TRBJ2-7; D is perhaps TRBD2 (6 bases). Germline V gene sequence: CDR1 MNHEY, CDR2 SMNVEV (reference sequence). The CDR3 is made up of 16 amino acids. The V end was cut by 5 bases, the J end by 0 bases, with 17 bases between.

The rearrangement uses TRBV4-3 and TRBJ2-7; 8 positions match TRBD1. The CDR3 runs 15 residues. CDR1 and CDR2 from the germline V gene are LGHNA and YSLEER. V was clipped by 5 bases and J by 3 bases; unmatched bases: 9. The CDR3 protein is CASSELGQVGYEQYF. CDR3 DNA sequence: TGCGCCAGCAGCGAATTGGGACAGGTTGGCTACGAGCAGTACTTC.

The gene calls are TRBV5-1 and TRBJ2-7; D not certain. The length of the CDR3 is 14 residues. Deletions cut 0 bases from V and 0 bases from J, with 7 bases between. CDR1 SGHRS and CDR2 YFSETQ come from the germline V gene. In DNA, the CDR3 is TGCGCCAGCAGCTTGGGGCGGAACTCCTACGAGCAGTACTTC. It encodes CASSLGRNSYEQYF.

V and J are TRBV4-3 and TRBJ2-3; 9 bases are shared with TRBD2. V was clipped by 1 base and J by 2 bases; unmatched bases: 7. In germline, CDR1 is LGHNA, CDR2 YSLEER. There are 17 residues in the CDR3. CDR3: CASSQGLASGATDTQYF. The CDR3 coding sequence is TGCGCCAGCAGCCAAGGGTTGGCTAGCGGGGCCACAGATACGCAGTATTTT.

The V gene is TRBV7-8, the J gene TRBJ1-2, with 8 bases aligning to TRBD1. Per the germline V gene, CDR1 is SGHVS and CDR2 is FQNEAQ. V lost 1 base to trimming and J lost 1 base; unmatched junction nucleotides: 8. The CDR3 totals 17 residues. The CDR3 reads CASSLGRGRPVNYGYTF. CDR3 sequence (DNA): TGTGCCAGCAGCTTAGGCAGGGGGCGCCCCGTTAACTATGGCTACACCTTC. Drawing the rest from reference TRBV7-8 and TRBJ1-2, the complete variable domain is GAGVSQSPRYKVAKRGQDVALRCDPISGHVSLFWYQQALGQGPEFLTYFQNEAQLDKSGLPSDRFFAERPEGSVSTLKIQRTQQEDSAVYLCASSLGRGRPVNYGYTFGSGTRLTVV.

The chain couples TRBV6-5 to TRBJ1-3; a possible D gene is TRBD1 (6 bases). This CDR3 is built from 13 residues. From germline, CDR1 is MNHEY and CDR2 SVGAGI. Trimming stripped 8 bases from V and 3 bases from J, with 11 bases between. CDR3 DNA: TGTGCCAGCGCGGGGGCTGGTGGAAACACCATATATTTT. Translated: CASAGAGGNTIYF.